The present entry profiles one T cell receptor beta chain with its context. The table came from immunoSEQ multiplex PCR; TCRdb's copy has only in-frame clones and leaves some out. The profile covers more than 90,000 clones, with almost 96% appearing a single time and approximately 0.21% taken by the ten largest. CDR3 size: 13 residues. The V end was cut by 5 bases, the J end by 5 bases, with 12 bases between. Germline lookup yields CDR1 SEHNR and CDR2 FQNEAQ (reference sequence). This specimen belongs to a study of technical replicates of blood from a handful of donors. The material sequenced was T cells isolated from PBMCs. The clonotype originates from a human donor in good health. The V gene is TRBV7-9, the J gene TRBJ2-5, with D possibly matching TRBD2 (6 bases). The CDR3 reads CASSRPGGETQYF. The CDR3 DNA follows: TGTGCCAGCAGCCGGCCTGGAGGGGAGACCCAGTACTTC.